The next 25 T cell receptor beta chains were all read from a single sample in a study of shared clonotypes between healthy human individuals. Sequencing used immunoSEQ multiplex PCR; TCRdb keeps in-frame clones, though not all of them. The sample contains fewer than 1.6 million clones, around 98.5% of which appear only once. Sequencing used naive CD4+ T cells sorted from blood. Subset specified: CD45RA+ positively selected. These receptors came from a man aged 25 to 40 in good health.

With regard to this clone: This CDR3 is also generated by other DNA sequences in the sample. This chain links TRBV5-1 with TRBJ2-7, with a weak D call TRBD1 (6 bases). Germline V gives CDR1 SGHRS, CDR2 YFSETQ. V lost 4 bases to trimming and J lost 1 base, with 12 bases between them. This CDR3 is built from 14 residues. In DNA form, the CDR3 reads TGCGCCAGCAGCCTCACAGGGTCATCCTACGAGCAGTACTTC. It specifies CASSLTGSSYEQYF. Full variable domain (remainder filled in from reference TRBV5-1 and TRBJ2-7): KAGVTQTPRYLIKTRGQQVTLSCSPISGHRSVSWYQQTPGQGLQFLFEYFSETQRNKGNFPGRFSGRQFSNSRSEMNVSTLELGDSALYLCASSLTGSSYEQYFGPGTRLTVT.

This clone was counted between two and nine times. The rearrangement joins TRBV27 to TRBJ1-5; the D is unclear. The V gene's germline CDR1 is MNHEY and CDR2 SMNVEV (reference sequence). Between the trimmed V and J ends, which lost 5 bases and 5 bases, there was a span of 7 bases. This CDR3 is built from 12 residues. The CDR3 bases are TGTGCCAGCAGTCGACCAGATCAGCCCCAGCATTTT. This sequence encodes CASSRPDQPQHF.

V is TRBV11-2 and J is TRBJ2-3; TRBD2 aligns across 11 bases. The J segment lost 6 bases and the V segment lost 1 base, leaving 12 bases of the junction unmatched. CDR1 is SGHAT and CDR2 is FQNNGV in the germline V gene. The CDR3 has 18 amino acids. CDR3: CASSLVGLLAGAEDTQYF. The CDR3 nucleotides read TGTGCCAGCAGCTTAGTAGGGTTACTAGCGGGGGCCGAGGATACGCAGTATTTT.

The chain combines TRBV10-1 with TRBJ2-2, with 9 bases that match TRBD2. The CDR3 spans 18 residues. Germline values: CDR1 WNHNN, CDR2 SYGVQD (reference sequence). V lost 0 bases, J lost 1 base, and 6 bases stayed unmatched. The CDR3 DNA reads as TGCGCCAGCAGTGAGTCACCTAGCGGGGACATGAACACCGGGGAGCTGTTTTTT. Translation gives CASSESPSGDMNTGELFF.

This rearrangement joins TRBV4-1 to TRBJ2-1; 8 bases align to TRBD2. The trim removed 3 bases at V and 6 bases at J, leaving 10 bases unmatched. Germline lookup yields CDR1 MGHRA and CDR2 YSYEKL. This CDR3 spans 16 amino acids. The CDR3 reads CASSQGRSGLANEQFF. The CDR3 DNA reads TGCGCCAGCAGCCAGGGACGCTCCGGACTAGCCAATGAGCAGTTCTTC.

In its sample, this clone was seen once. Other DNA sequences in the same sample also yield this CDR3. The chain recombines TRBV5-1 with TRBJ2-1; D not certain. This CDR3 comprises 15 residues. V lost 3 bases to trimming and J lost 0 bases, with 10 bases between them. CDR1 and CDR2 from the germline V gene are SGHRS and YFSETQ. This CDR3 reads CASSWTDSSYNEQFF. In nucleotides, the CDR3 is TGCGCCAGCAGCTGGACGGATAGCTCCTACAATGAGCAGTTCTTC.

The chain employs TRBV4-1 and TRBJ1-4; D not certain. There are 16 residues in the CDR3. With 3 bases removed from V and 7 bases from J, the gap between germline ends came to 18 bases. Germline-derived CDR1 and CDR2 are MGHRA and YSYEKL. The CDR3 loop is CASSHAGDGSPEKLFF. The CDR3 DNA sequence: TGCGCCAGCAGCCATGCAGGCGACGGCAGCCCTGAAAAACTGTTTTTT.

This clone was seen only once. This chain joins TRBV6-6 and TRBJ2-5; TRBD1 matches at 7 bases. V shed 4 bases and J 1 base; nucleotides not matched to a gene: 3. The CDR3 runs 14 residues. Per germline, CDR1 MNHNY and CDR2 SVGAGI (reference sequence). The CDR3 nucleotides read TGTGCCAGCAGTTTGACAGGGTCCCAAGAGACCCAGTACTTC. Encoded protein: CASSLTGSQETQYF.

The chain combines TRBV6-6 with TRBJ2-7; the match to TRBD2 covers 9 bases. V gave up 6 bases and J gave up 2 bases; unmatched junction bases: 5. The germline CDR1 and CDR2 sequences are MNHNY and SVGAGI (reference sequence). The length of the CDR3 is 14 residues. The CDR3 reads CASRSGLATYEQYF. CDR3 DNA: TGTGCCAGCAGATCGGGACTAGCCACCTACGAGCAGTACTTC.

This clone was detected once. V and J are TRBV15 and TRBJ1-2; TRBD1 agrees at 10 bases. V shed 4 bases and J 8 bases; nucleotides not matched to a gene: 10. Germline loops: CDR1 LNHNV, CDR2 YYDKDF (reference sequence). The CDR3 is 15 amino acids. The CDR3 loop reads CATSTAGTGVLGYTF. In nucleotides, the CDR3 is TGTGCCACCAGCACCGCCGGGACAGGGGTTTTGGGCTACACCTTC.

The chain joins TRBV5-1 to TRBJ2-6, with TRBD1 matching over 11 bases. Unmatched junction bases numbered 2, after V lost 0 bases and J lost 3 bases. In germline, CDR1 is SGHRS, CDR2 YFSETQ. The CDR3 contains 17 residues. DNA of the CDR3: TGCGCCAGCAGCTTGGGGACAGGGGGCGGTGGGGCCAACGTCCTGACTTTC. Its protein product is CASSLGTGGGGANVLTF.

This sequence joins TRBV30 and TRBJ1-1, with D perhaps TRBD1 (6 bases). The germline V gene has CDR1 GTSNPN and CDR2 SVGIG (reference sequence). V gave up 4 bases and J gave up 3 bases, with 6 bases separating them. The CDR3 spans 11 residues. CDR3 in DNA: TGTGCCTGGAACAGGGACACTGAAGCTTTCTTT. It is translated as CAWNRDTEAFF.

CDR3 DNA: TGTGCCATCTCCCTGGGGGGTGGGGACACTGAAGCTTTCTTT. Amino acids: CAISLGGGDTEAFF. The J gene is TRBJ1-1, the V gene TRBV10-3; possibly TRBD1 for D (5 bases). Trimming stripped 8 bases from V and 3 bases from J, with 16 bases between. The CDR3 contains 14 residues. The germline V gene has CDR1 ENHRY and CDR2 SYGVKD.

The gene calls are TRBV4-2 and TRBJ2-2; 7 positions match TRBD2. Germline V gene sequence: CDR1 LGHNA, CDR2 YNFKEQ. CDR3 length: 16 residues. J was trimmed by 1 base and V by 3 bases; bases with no gene match: 5. The CDR3 sequence: CASSQGGAENTGELFF. The CDR3 nucleotides read TGTGCCAGCAGCCAGGGAGGGGCGGAGAACACCGGGGAGCTGTTTTTT.

The chain carries TRBV5-4 and TRBJ2-7; the D call may be TRBD1 or TRBD2 (5 bases each). This CDR3 is 15 amino acids long. From germline, CDR1 is SGHNT and CDR2 YYREEE (reference sequence). Trimming left V 2 bases short and J 2 bases short, with 14 bases between. The CDR3 loop is CASSLGMGVAYEQYF. In DNA, the CDR3 is TGTGCCAGCAGCTTAGGGATGGGGGTGGCCTACGAGCAGTACTTC.

CDR3 in amino acids: CASSEITGNTEAFF. The DNA for the CDR3 is TGTGCCAGCAGTGAGATTACGGGTAACACTGAAGCTTTCTTT. J is TRBJ1-1 and V is TRBV6-1; no reliable D call. This CDR3 spans 14 amino acids. Germline values: CDR1 MNHNS, CDR2 SASEGT. Trimming pared 3 bases from V and 2 bases from J, leaving 10 bases between.

The CDR3 DNA reads as TGCAGCGTTAGACAGGGGGGAAACACTGAAGCTTTCTTT. Its translation: CSVRQGGNTEAFF. The V and J genes are TRBV29-1 and TRBJ1-1, with 9 nucleotides matching TRBD1. The CDR3 contains 13 residues. J gave up 2 bases and V 5 bases, and 3 bases lay outside the gene matches. From germline, CDR1 is SQVTM and CDR2 ANQGSEA.

V is TRBV27 and J is TRBJ2-7; 11 bases line up with TRBD2. Trimming at V came to 5 bases and at J to 3 bases, leaving 9 bases not matched to a gene. The germline V gene has CDR1 MNHEY and CDR2 SMNVEV (reference sequence). The CDR3 sequence is 16 residues long. CDR3 loop: CASSTVTSGNYYEQYF. The CDR3 DNA is TGTGCCAGCAGTACCGTGACTAGCGGGAATTACTACGAGCAGTACTTC.

Points on this clone: The sample contains more than one DNA sequence encoding this CDR3. This chain joins TRBV5-1 and TRBJ1-4; D not certain. The CDR3 is 14 residues long. V was clipped by 0 bases and J by 5 bases, with 8 bases between them. In germline, CDR1 is SGHRS, CDR2 YFSETQ. DNA for the CDR3: TGCGCCAGCAGCTTGGCTGGGCGGAATGAAAAACTGTTTTTT. It translates to CASSLAGRNEKLFF. The whole variable domain, filled in from reference TRBV5-1 and TRBJ1-4, reads KAGVTQTPRYLIKTRGQQVTLSCSPISGHRSVSWYQQTPGQGLQFLFEYFSETQRNKGNFPGRFSGRQFSNSRSEMNVSTLELGDSALYLCASSLAGRNEKLFFGSGTQLSVL.

The CDR3 loop reads CASSLEAGPPTDTQYF. CDR3 DNA sequence: TGCGCCAGCAGCTTGGAGGCGGGACCACCGACAGATACGCAGTATTTT. The V gene is TRBV5-1, the J gene TRBJ2-3; a weak D match, TRBD2 (6 bases). Per germline, CDR1 SGHRS and CDR2 YFSETQ. The CDR3 is 16 amino acids. V shed 0 bases and J shed 3 bases, with 14 bases lying between them.

The J gene is TRBJ2-5, the V gene TRBV5-5, with 7 bases that match TRBD1. From germline, CDR1 is SGHKS and CDR2 YYEKEE (reference sequence). This CDR3 comprises 15 residues. V gave up 4 bases and J gave up 4 bases; unmatched junction bases: 10. CDR3 DNA sequence: TGTGCCAGCAGCCGCTACAGGGGCGCGGGAGAGACCCAGTACTTC. It codes for CASSRYRGAGETQYF. The whole variable domain, remainder taken from reference TRBV5-5 and TRBJ2-5, is DAGVTQSPTHLIKTRGQQVTLRCSPISGHKSVSWYQQVLGQGPQFIFQYYEKEERGRGNFPDRFSARQFPNYSSELNVNALLLGDSALYLCASSRYRGAGETQYFGPGTRLLVL.

The rearrangement uses TRBV28 and TRBJ2-5; D is unclear. Germline V gene lookup returns CDR1 MDHEN and CDR2 SYDVKM. The CDR3 runs 14 residues. With 6 bases removed from V and 1 base from J, the gap between germline ends came to 12 bases. The CDR3 coding sequence is TGTGCCAGCAGGGGTGTAACGTTCCAAGAGACCCAGTACTTC. Translating it yields CASRGVTFQETQYF.

The chain employs TRBV19 and TRBJ2-2, with 11 bases aligning to TRBD1. The CDR3 consists of 15 residues. The germline gives CDR1 LNHDA, CDR2 SQIVND (reference sequence). V shed 7 bases, J shed 6 bases, and the junction held 7 bases outside the gene matches. The CDR3 region is CASIHGTGGSGELFF. The CDR3 DNA reads TGTGCCAGTATTCACGGGACAGGGGGTTCCGGGGAGCTGTTTTTT.

This clone has just one count. The rearrangement uses TRBV28 and TRBJ1-1, with D tentatively TRBD1 (5 bases). CDR1 MDHEN and CDR2 SYDVKM come from the germline V gene. The CDR3 contains 13 residues. V was clipped by 5 bases and J by 5 bases, with 12 bases between them. The CDR3 sequence is CASSPGTRTEAFF. CDR3 bases: TGTGCCAGCAGTCCAGGGACTCGGACTGAAGCTTTCTTT. Using reference TRBV28 and TRBJ1-1 for the parts outside the CDR3, the full variable domain is DVKVTQSSRYLVKRTGEKVFLECVQDMDHENMFWYRQDPGLGLRLIYFSYDVKMKEKGDIPEGYSVSREKKERFSLILESASTNQTSMYLCASSPGTRTEAFFGQGTRLTVV.

This chain joins TRBV5-8 and TRBJ2-6, with D perhaps given as TRBD1 or TRBD2 (5 bases each). The V end lost 2 bases, the J end lost 0 bases, and 9 bases lay between the germline ends. The CDR3 sequence is 16 residues long. Germline V gene data show CDR1 as SGHTS and CDR2 as YDEGEE. The CDR3 loop is CASSFGTASGANVLTF. CDR3 nucleotides: TGTGCCAGCAGCTTCGGGACCGCCTCTGGGGCCAACGTCCTGACTTTC.